Shown below are 27 T cell receptor beta chains from a single sample sequenced in a study of blood T cell repertoires in COVID-19. Assay used: immunoSEQ multiplex PCR; TCRdb lists only in-frame clones, some missing. The repertoire has fewer than 250,000 clones, around 86% of them found once; the top ten carry approximately 6%. Sample: peripheral blood. These receptors all stem from an elderly woman with COVID-19, enrolled during active disease.

The V gene is TRBV27, the J gene TRBJ1-1; tentatively, D is TRBD1 (6 bases). V was cut by 7 bases and J by 2 bases, with 14 bases left in between. The CDR3 consists of 14 residues. The germline V gene has CDR1 MNHEY and CDR2 SMNVEV (reference sequence). The CDR3 is CASTLSRGNTEAFF. CDR3 DNA sequence: TGTGCCAGCACTCTCTCCAGGGGAAACACTGAAGCTTTCTTT.

The chain couples TRBV28 to TRBJ2-1; D may be TRBD1 (7 bases). This CDR3 contains 17 residues. The V gene lost 3 bases and the J gene lost 4 bases, with 19 bases spanning the gap. CDR1 is MDHEN and CDR2 is SYDVKM in the germline V gene. The CDR3 nucleotides read TGTGCCAGCAGTTTTTCGCAGGGGGGCGGTGAGTACAATGAGCAGTTCTTC. Encoded protein: CASSFSQGGGEYNEQFF.

V usage is TRBV28 and J usage is TRBJ2-3, with 7 bases that match TRBD1. The CDR3 has 14 amino acids. V lost 10 bases to trimming and J lost 2 bases; unmatched junction nucleotides: 9. From germline, CDR1 is MDHEN and CDR2 SYDVKM. As DNA, the CDR3 is TGTGCCATCCGTGAGGGGACAGACACAGATACGCAGTATTTT. Protein product: CAIREGTDTDTQYF.

The genes are TRBV19 and TRBJ1-5; D remains unclear. Per the germline V gene, CDR1 is LNHDA and CDR2 is SQIVND (reference sequence). Trimming left V 7 bases short and J 1 base short, with 11 bases between. CDR3 length equals 14 residues. CDR3 sequence: CASNSGRSNQPQHF. CDR3 DNA sequence: TGTGCCAGTAATAGCGGGAGGAGCAATCAGCCCCAGCATTTT.

This sequence joins TRBV3-1 (or the pseudogene TRBV3-2) and TRBJ2-4, with TRBD2 as a possible D gene (6 bases). The CDR3 consists of 13 residues. The V gene lost 5 bases and the J gene lost 6 bases, with 11 bases spanning the gap. Germline loops: CDR1 LGHDT, CDR2 YNNKEL (reference sequence). The CDR3 here is CASSALGGNIQYF. The DNA for the CDR3 is TGTGCCAGCAGCGCCCTGGGGGGAAACATTCAGTACTTC.

The chain joins TRBV3-1 (or the pseudogene TRBV3-2) to TRBJ2-7; perhaps TRBD1 as D (5 bases). CDR3 length: 12 amino acids. Trimming left V 4 bases short and J 6 bases short, with 10 bases between. Germline V CDR1 and CDR2: LGHDT, YNNKEL (reference sequence). CDR3 in amino acids: CASSLDSREQYF. The CDR3 region has the DNA TGTGCCAGCAGCCTAGACAGTCGCGAGCAGTACTTC.

The genes are TRBV12-3 or TRBV12-4 and TRBJ1-1; D unclear. CDR3 length equals 11 residues. V lost 3 bases, J lost 6 bases, and 5 bases lay in between. DNA of the CDR3: TGTGCCAGCAGTTTCGGGGCTGAAGCTTTCTTT. Translating it yields CASSFGAEAFF.

The chain employs TRBV18 and TRBJ1-1; 7 positions match TRBD1. The trim removed 2 bases at V and 8 bases at J, leaving 5 bases unmatched. The CDR3 is 13 amino acids. Germline loops: CDR1 KGHSH, CDR2 LQKENI. The CDR3 is CASSPSRGTEAFF. The CDR3 DNA reads as TGTGCCAGCTCACCATCCAGGGGGACCGAAGCTTTCTTT.

V gene TRBV28 combines with J gene TRBJ2-1; a possible D gene is TRBD2 (5 bases). Germline lookup yields CDR1 MDHEN and CDR2 SYDVKM. CDR3 length: 13 amino acids. Trimming took 6 bases from V and 3 from J, leaving 9 bases between them. In DNA form, the CDR3 reads TGTGCCAGCAGCTTAGCGATCTACAATGAGCAGTTCTTC. This gives the protein CASSLAIYNEQFF.

The chain employs TRBV28 and TRBJ1-6, with D uncertain. The CDR3 loop spans 14 amino acids. In germline, CDR1 is MDHEN, CDR2 SYDVKM. Trimming took 8 bases from V and 8 from J, leaving 16 bases between them. The CDR3 here is CASRFRDGYSPLHF. CDR3 coding DNA: TGTGCCAGCCGCTTTCGGGATGGTTATTCACCCCTCCACTTT.

J is TRBJ1-1 and V is TRBV6-5; a possible D gene is TRBD1 (5 bases). The germline V gene encodes CDR1 MNHEY and CDR2 SVGAGI. V was cut by 10 bases and J by 6 bases, with 21 bases left in between. This CDR3 comprises 14 residues. The CDR3 sequence is CATTRWGPSPEAFF. The DNA of the CDR3 is TGTGCCACCACGCGGTGGGGCCCCTCGCCTGAAGCTTTCTTT.

The chain carries TRBV2 and TRBJ1-1; TRBD1 agrees at 7 bases. CDR1 and CDR2 (germline): SNHLY, FYNNEI. The length of the CDR3 is 12 residues. The V segment lost 6 bases and the J segment 5 bases; nucleotides outside the gene matches: 3. CDR3 DNA: TGTGCCAGCAGACTACAGGGGACTGAAGCTTTCTTT. Translation gives CASRLQGTEAFF.

In its sample, this clone was seen many times. V usage is TRBV7-9 and J usage is TRBJ1-1; 9 bases align to TRBD1. V shed 1 base and J 10 bases; nucleotides not matched to a gene: 10. The CDR3 consists of 15 residues. Germline V CDR1 and CDR2: SEHNR, FQNEAQ (reference sequence). The CDR3 reads CASSLEGTGPGGAFF. CDR3 DNA sequence: TGTGCCAGCAGCTTAGAAGGGACAGGGCCGGGGGGAGCTTTCTTT.

V gene TRBV2 combines with J gene TRBJ2-1; D not resolved. Trimming pared 2 bases from V and 0 bases from J, leaving 8 bases between. Looked up from germline, CDR1 is SNHLY and CDR2 is FYNNEI. CDR3 length equals 15 residues. CDR3 nucleotide sequence: TGTGCCAGCAGTGAACAGTCTAGCTCCTACAATGAGCAGTTCTTC. This encodes CASSEQSSSYNEQFF.

The chain carries TRBV6-6 and TRBJ2-7, with D perhaps matching TRBD1 (6 bases). Trimming pared 6 bases from V and 6 bases from J, leaving 15 bases between. This CDR3 spans 13 amino acids. Germline values: CDR1 MNHNY, CDR2 SVGAGI (reference sequence). CDR3 residues: CASRWTDQGEQYV. CDR3 bases: TGTGCCAGCAGATGGACAGACCAGGGCGAGCAGTACGTC.

The chain recombines TRBV7-8 with TRBJ1-5, with D uncertain. Trimming shortened V by 5 bases and J by 5 bases, and 10 bases separated the two germline ends. Germline V gene sequence: CDR1 SGHVS, CDR2 FQNEAQ. The CDR3 is 13 amino acids. The CDR3 here is CASSRNLDQPQHF. In DNA form, the CDR3 reads TGTGCCAGCAGCCGAAACCTAGATCAGCCCCAGCATTTT.

The CDR3 here is CASSPGGGGGSPLHF. The CDR3 nucleotides are TGTGCCAGCAGTCCAGGGGGTGGCGGAGGTTCACCCCTCCACTTT. The rearrangement uses TRBV28 and TRBJ1-6; the match to TRBD1 covers 7 bases. Per the germline V gene, CDR1 is MDHEN and CDR2 is SYDVKM. The CDR3 covers 15 residues. Trimming cost V 5 bases and J 9 bases; bases outside gene matches: 10.

The sample holds a few counts of this clone. The chain carries TRBV9 and TRBJ2-1; D gene unclear. Trimming stripped 10 bases from V and 5 bases from J, with 13 bases between. Per germline, CDR1 SGDLS and CDR2 YYNGEE. The CDR3 covers 12 residues. The CDR3 region is CADEDEDNEQFF. CDR3 coding DNA: TGTGCCGATGAAGATGAGGACAATGAGCAGTTCTTC.

The rearrangement uses TRBV5-4 and TRBJ2-5; D is uncertain. CDR3 length: 14 amino acids. CDR1 is SGHNT, CDR2 YYREEE, per germline (reference sequence). The V end lost 0 bases, the J end lost 3 bases, and 9 bases lay between the germline ends. The CDR3 bases are TGTGCCAGCAGCTTGGGTGGCTTGGAAGAGACCCAGTACTTC. Encoded protein: CASSLGGLEETQYF.

This clone showed up just once. J is TRBJ2-5 and V is TRBV9; 10 bases align to TRBD2. V trimming: 4 bases; J trimming: 5 bases; junction bases outside the gene matches: 2. Germline V gene lookup returns CDR1 SGDLS and CDR2 YYNGEE. The CDR3 contains 13 residues. The CDR3: CASSSGGDETQYF. The CDR3 nucleotides read TGTGCCAGCAGCAGCGGGGGGGACGAGACCCAGTACTTC.

The chain joins TRBV6-5 to TRBJ1-3; a weak D match, TRBD1 (6 bases). Trimming cost V 5 bases and J 4 bases, with 12 bases left between them. The CDR3 has 14 amino acids. Germline-derived CDR1 and CDR2 are MNHEY and SVGAGI. This chain's CDR3 is CASSKGVAGNTIYF. DNA for the CDR3: TGTGCCAGCAGTAAGGGGGTCGCAGGAAACACCATATATTTT.

The chain is built from TRBV5-4 and TRBJ2-1; no clear D. CDR3 size: 15 residues. V lost 0 bases to trimming and J lost 0 bases, with 7 bases between them. Per germline, CDR1 SGHNT and CDR2 YYREEE (reference sequence). CDR3 coding DNA: TGTGCCAGCAGCTTGGATAGAAGCTCCTACAATGAGCAGTTCTTC. Encoded protein: CASSLDRSSYNEQFF. Full variable domain (rest looked up from reference TRBV5-4 and TRBJ2-1): ETGVTQSPTHLIKTRGQQVTLRCSSQSGHNTVSWYQQALGQGPQFIFQYYREEENGRGNFPPRFSGLQFPNYSSELNVNALELDDSALYLCASSLDRSSYNEQFFGPGTRLTVL.

This chain joins TRBV5-1 and TRBJ1-3, with 7 bases matching TRBD1. Looked up from germline, CDR1 is SGHRS and CDR2 is YFSETQ. This CDR3 spans 14 amino acids. Trimming cost V 4 bases and J 4 bases; bases outside gene matches: 5. The CDR3 DNA reads TGCGCCAGCAGCCCCGGGACAGCGGGAAACACCATATATTTT. Protein product: CASSPGTAGNTIYF.

This chain joins TRBV10-3 and TRBJ2-3; 10 nucleotides match TRBD2. The CDR3 loop spans 13 amino acids. Trimming took 10 bases from V and 6 from J; bases not matched to a gene: 7. Germline assignment: CDR1 ENHRY and CDR2 SYGVKD. CDR3 DNA sequence: TGTGCCAGCAGCGGGGGGGTTGAGGATACGCAGTATTTT. Amino acids: CASSGGVEDTQYF.

The V call is TRBV30, the J call TRBJ1-2; 8 bases are shared with TRBD1. CDR1 and CDR2 from the germline V gene are GTSNPN and SVGIG (reference sequence). This CDR3 region has 15 residues. Trimming at V came to 0 bases and at J to 4 bases, leaving 7 bases not matched to a gene. CDR3 sequence (DNA): TGTGCCTGGAGTGTACAGGGGGTTCAGGGCTATGGCTACACCTTC. Translation gives CAWSVQGVQGYGYTF.

This clone came up a few times. The gene calls are TRBV7-9 and TRBJ1-1; a weak D match, TRBD1 (5 bases). Germline assignment: CDR1 SEHNR and CDR2 FQNEAQ (reference sequence). The V and J ends lost 1 base and 5 bases respectively, with 14 bases between them. This CDR3 contains 15 residues. CDR3 residues: CASSLGDFKSTEAFF. The DNA for the CDR3 is TGTGCCAGCAGCTTAGGGGACTTCAAAAGTACTGAAGCTTTCTTT.

J is TRBJ2-7 and V is TRBV5-1; D is perhaps TRBD2 (5 bases). The CDR3 runs to 15 residues. Germline CDR1 and CDR2: SGHRS and YFSETQ. V was pared by 3 bases and J by 7 bases, with 20 bases between. As DNA, the CDR3 is TGCGCCAGCAGCTCGGGGTTGGCCTCTTGGGCGGAGCAGTACTTC. Amino acids: CASSSGLASWAEQYF.